The source of this T cell receptor beta chain is a study of blood T cell repertoires in COVID-19. About the study: Sites across the United States, Italy and Spain contributed samples from acute and convalescent COVID-19. PBMCs, B-cell-depleted T cells, or T cells were the source of the cDNA or gDNA that made up the material.

CDR3 length equals 13 residues. Germline V gene lookup returns CDR1 LGHDT and CDR2 YNNKEL (reference sequence). Trimming removed 1 base from V and 8 bases from J, with 11 bases in between. In the original analysis: Reference gene primer amplification gave nucleated cell count estimates. The table came from immunoSEQ multiplex PCR; TCRdb's copy has only in-frame clones and leaves some out. That table furnishes V, J and clone size, whereas the DNA furnished D and trimming. The table has about 110,000 clones, under 90% seen once; the top ten hold around two fifths. The chain couples TRBV3-1 (or the pseudogene TRBV3-2) to TRBJ1-2, with a possible D match to TRBD1 (5 bases). The clonotype originates from a man older than 75 with acute or convalescent COVID-19. The sample comprised peripheral blood. CDR3 sequence: CASSQGRASGYTF. CDR3 DNA sequence: TGTGCCAGCAGCCAAGGCAGGGCCAGCGGCTACACCTTC.